This TCR beta chain was retrieved from a study of memory CD4+ T cells and cytomegalovirus serostatus (dated by TCRdb to about 2019). In the study overall: The roughly 35 healthy Belgian adults in the cohort included 9 who were CMV seropositive and 24 who were CMV seronegative. To replicate a published TCR-based CMV serostatus classifier, the study sequenced CD4+ memory TCRbeta repertoires from a Belgian cohort whose cytomegalovirus serostatus was known. Results and caveats for the whole study, not just this receptor: On the Belgian cohort, the classifier based on the original framework reached a median bootstrapped AUC of approximately 0.94, with a 95% CI of 0.76-1.00. The results were read as suggesting that the CMV-associated TCR signature is, for the most part, present in the CD4+ memory repertoire. For CMV serostatus prediction, a median bootstrapped AUC of about 0.96 was reached with the original framework, and a median bootstrapped AUC of approximately 0.89 was reached with a US-trained random forest. Unlike the original study, which covered naive and memory CD4+ and CD8+ populations, the Belgian study sequenced only CD4+CD45RO+ memory cells. Of around 160 previously reported CMV-associated TCRbeta sequences, some 73 appeared in the CD4+ memory repertoires, each in one to five individuals.

Single viable CD3+CD4+CD8-CD45RO+ cells were sorted as memory CD4+ T cells on a FACSAria II. CMV serostatus was determined with a Roche Elecsys assay detecting serum IgG against CMV pp150, pp28, p38 and p52. After the samples were thawed, total CD4+ T cells were enriched through positive selection using CD4 magnetic microbeads. Samples originated from another study that specifically interrogated the CD4+ T cell memory repertoire. Peripheral blood mononuclear cells were isolated and cryopreserved following standard operating procedures; serum was stored at -80 °C. CD3-PerCP (BW264/56), CD4-APC (RPA-T4), CD45RO-PE (UCHT1) and CD8-Pacific Orange (3B5) antibodies were used for staining, and non-viable cells were excluded with Sytox blue. Genomic DNA was extracted from sorted cells with the Quick-DNA Microprep Kit. Amplification of TCRbeta DNA was done with the immunoSEQ hsTCRbeta kit, following the protocol from the manufacturer. An Illumina MiSeq instrument was used to sequence the TCRbeta libraries. Under the source paper's analysis protocol: Following removal of out-of-frame sequences, roughly 2 million distinct TCRbeta sequences were retained, with an average of roughly 70,000 per individual. Each individual was scored using the number of 150 to 200 previously reported CMV-associated TCRbeta sequences that the individual carried and the total number of productive distinct TCRbeta sequences. A beta-binomial model was reimplemented in Python, and scikit-learn random forests with default parameters were trained on data from the US cohort. Classifier performance on the Belgian cohort was reported as the median AUC with percentile confidence intervals calculated over 10,000 bootstrap iterations. Entries here come from immuneACCESS through TCRdb and include only in-frame sequences with V and J called. Some clones fail to appear in such tables; in the studies checked, an unresolved V gene covers under half of the shortfall, and the cause of the remainder is unknown. From that table come the V and J calls and clone size; the DNA was used to work out D and trimming. Within this sample are 40,000 to 55,000 clones, with around 83% of them counted one time only. The ten largest clones take up just under 2% of the sample.

Details on this clone: This receptor's antigen is unknown. There are no base qualities to consult, and no much larger clone falls within one base.

Sample: memory CD4+ T cells from blood. This receptor was obtained from an adult in good health and CMV-seropositive.

The CDR3 reads CASSDGGQGMDTGELFF. The nucleotides read TGTGCCAGCAGTGATGGAGGGCAGGGGATGGACACCGGGGAGCTGTTTTTT. This sequence uses TRBV6-1 and TRBJ2-2; the D gene is possibly TRBD1 or TRBD2, with 6 bases matching each. The CDR3 measures 17 amino acids from cysteine to phenylalanine. Of all the DNA, just the CDR3 is kept, 51 bases in frame from base 1. A distance of 17 bases separates the germline ends of V and J, which lose 3 bases and 3 bases respectively. Looking up the germline V gene yields CDR1 MNHNS and CDR2 SASEGT.